This TCR beta chain came from a study of blood T cells in healthy people across ages. This CDR3 has 15 amino acids. The V gene end was trimmed by 6 bases and the J gene end by 2 bases; junction bases not matched to a gene: 8. Using a J-beta primer mix together with a sample-barcoded 5' primer, a second PCR was run for roughly 6 to 11 cycles. TCRdb processed the 5' RACE reads anew with MiXCR; each CDR3 protein has one entry. This table holds roughly 900,000 distinct CDR3 sequences, around 48% found once. The specimen sequenced was blood. This clonotype was obtained from a man aged 30 to 45 in good health. This rearrangement joins TRBV12-3 or TRBV12-4 to TRBJ2-3, with 7 bases matching TRBD2. The CDR3 coding sequence is TGTGCCAGCAGGTCCAAGACTAGCTCCACAGATACGCAGTATTTT. Translation gives CASRSKTSSTDTQYF.